One sample yielded the 14 T cell receptor beta chains listed below, sequenced in a study of blood T cells in healthy people across ages. The second PCR ran roughly 6 to 11 cycles with a sample-barcoded 5' primer and J-beta primers. From the 5' RACE reads, TCRdb called clonotypes with MiXCR, one entry per CDR3 protein. This table has about 810,000 distinct CDR3 sequences, about 36% appearing once. Sequenced material: blood. Source of these receptors: a man aged 18-30 years in good health.

This clonotype was counted between two and nine times. J is TRBJ1-2 and V is TRBV12-3 or TRBV12-4; D unclear. The CDR3 sequence is 15 residues long. The V end lost 3 bases, the J end lost 1 base, and 12 bases lay between the germline ends. The CDR3 sequence: CASSLGRRFNYGYTF. The CDR3 DNA is TGTGCCAGCAGTTTGGGTCGGAGATTTAACTATGGCTACACCTTC.

This clonotype occurred a few times. The chain links TRBV5-1 to TRBJ2-1; TRBD2 agrees at 9 bases. Germline V gene sequence: CDR1 SGHRS, CDR2 YFSETQ. The J segment lost 5 bases and the V segment lost 6 bases, leaving 6 bases of the junction unmatched. CDR3 length equals 14 residues. DNA for the CDR3: TGCGCCAGCAAGAGCGGGGGGACCAACAATGAGCAGTTCTTC. Its translation is CASKSGGTNNEQFF.

This clonotype was detected a few times. For the CDR3, the DNA is TGTGCCACCGTGGACTACGAGCAGTACTTC. Translated, it gives CATVDYEQYF. The V and J genes are TRBV2 and TRBJ2-7; the D is unclear. Per germline, CDR1 SNHLY and CDR2 FYNNEI. V lost 10 bases, J lost 3 bases, and 7 bases lay in between. This CDR3 has 10 amino acids.

V and J are TRBV20-1 and TRBJ1-2; D call uncertain. Germline CDR1 and CDR2: DFQATT and SNEGSKA (reference sequence). The CDR3 loop spans 15 amino acids. The CDR3 sequence is CSPSQEQSGHYGYTF. The CDR3 DNA reads as TGCAGCCCCTCCCAGGAACAATCCGGGCACTATGGCTACACCTTC.

This clonotype has just a few counts. The V gene is TRBV7-2, the J gene TRBJ2-7; D could derive from TRBD1 or TRBD2 (5 bases each). The V gene's germline CDR1 is SGHTA and CDR2 FQGNSA. V lost 2 bases to trimming and J lost 7 bases, with 18 bases between them. The CDR3 is 15 residues long. The CDR3 here is CASSLTGRVGNEQYF. The CDR3, as DNA: TGTGCCAGCAGCTTAACGGGGCGGGTAGGCAATGAGCAGTACTTC.

V is TRBV27 and J is TRBJ2-3; no clear D. This CDR3 is built from 17 residues. V dropped 2 bases and J dropped 6 bases, with 21 bases sitting between them. The V gene's germline CDR1 is MNHEY and CDR2 SMNVEV (reference sequence). The CDR3 sequence is CASSLGPILLLGDTQYF. The CDR3 DNA reads TGTGCCAGCAGTTTAGGTCCCATCCTCCTCCTGGGGGATACGCAGTATTTT.

This clonotype was detected only once. A much larger clone differs by one base, so this may be a read error. A read error is likely, as this CDR3 ends without the conserved phenylalanine or tryptophan. The chain employs TRBV7-2 and TRBJ2-1; D is perhaps TRBD1 or TRBD2 (6 bases each). V was clipped by 5 bases and J by 7 bases, with 15 bases between them. Per the germline V gene, CDR1 is SGHTA and CDR2 is FQGNSA. This CDR3 region has 14 residues. The CDR3 reads CASSREPRGNEQFS. The CDR3 nucleotides are TGTGCCAGCAGCCGGGAGCCGAGGGGGAATGAGCAGTTCTCC.

The chain employs TRBV29-1 and TRBJ2-2; D is possibly TRBD1 (5 bases). This CDR3 is 14 amino acids long. Trimming removed 3 bases from V and 6 bases from J, with 14 bases in between. The V gene's germline CDR1 is SQVTM and CDR2 ANQGSEA. CDR3 protein: CSVEGPTGPGELFF. The CDR3, as DNA: TGCAGCGTTGAGGGGCCTACAGGACCCGGGGAGCTGTTTTTT.

A few counts support this clonotype. Since a much larger clone is just one base distant, this may be a read error. J is TRBJ2-7 and V is TRBV29-1; weak D call: TRBD2 (5 bases). This CDR3 spans 11 amino acids. In germline, CDR1 is SQVTM, CDR2 ANQGSEA. The ends were cut back, 2 bases at V and 7 bases at J, with 9 bases in the middle. The CDR3 sequence is CSVESGNEQYF. The CDR3 nucleotides are TGCAGCGTTGAATCGGGAAATGAGCAGTACTTC.

This clonotype occurred many times. This rearrangement joins TRBV24-1 to TRBJ2-1; 8 nucleotides align to TRBD2. Germline CDR1 and CDR2: KGHDR and SFDVKD. The V gene end was trimmed by 4 bases and the J gene end by 3 bases; junction bases not matched to a gene: 7. The CDR3 length is 16 residues. CDR3 loop: CATSDAAGAGYNEQFF. CDR3 nucleotides: TGTGCCACCAGTGACGCAGCGGGGGCAGGCTACAATGAGCAGTTCTTC.

The chain links TRBV10-3 to TRBJ2-1, with D perhaps TRBD1 (5 bases). V lost 0 bases and J 6 bases, leaving 18 bases between the germline ends. This CDR3 spans 17 amino acids. Germline V gene lookup returns CDR1 ENHRY and CDR2 SYGVKD. Here the CDR3 DNA reads TGTGCCATCAGTGAGTCCCCTTGGCAGGGTGTCAGCAATGAGCAGTTCTTC. Its translation: CAISESPWQGVSNEQFF.

This clonotype was observed once. This chain joins TRBV6-6 and TRBJ1-4; D not resolved. Trimming took off 2 bases at V and 8 bases at J, with 9 bases between the two ends. The germline V gene has CDR1 MNHNY and CDR2 SVGAGI (reference sequence). The CDR3 has 13 amino acids. The CDR3 DNA reads as TGTGCCAGCAGTTACGCCTCGGGCGAAAAACTGTTTTTT. It specifies CASSYASGEKLFF.

The chain is built from TRBV6-6 and TRBJ1-5; unclear D gene. This CDR3 has 15 amino acids. The V end was cut by 2 bases, the J end by 2 bases, with 10 bases between. The germline V gene encodes CDR1 MNHNY and CDR2 SVGAGI (reference sequence). DNA for the CDR3: TGTGCCAGCAGTTACCCCGGGGAGGGCAATCAGCCCCAGCATTTT. It codes for CASSYPGEGNQPQHF.

As concerns this clonotype: The junction shows a germline mismatch at one end, possibly a read error. The J gene is TRBJ2-5, the V gene TRBV10-3, with 7 positions matching TRBD2. CDR3 length: 16 residues. Germline assignment: CDR1 ENHRY and CDR2 SYGVKD. The CDR3 nucleotides read TGTGCCTTCAGTGAGAGGCTAGCGGAGATCCAAGAGACCCAGTACTTC. Protein sequence: CAFSERLAEIQETQYF.